The T cell receptor beta chain under discussion was sequenced for a study of graft-versus-host responses after intestinal transplantation. Across the whole study: As for transplant type, recipients had multivisceral, liver-intestinal, or isolated intestinal grafts.

CDR1 and CDR2 (germline): SGDLS, YYNGEE. V was clipped by 3 bases and J by 7 bases, with 10 bases between them. The CDR3 runs 12 residues. Comment on this clone: The antigen remains unidentified.

Generated by immunoSEQ multiplex PCR, the TCRdb table keeps only in-frame clones and is missing some. This table holds 85,000 to 110,000 clones, more than 85% found once. Notes on the study in general: GvH clones occurred in recipient marrow; some first appeared in ileum or blood.

The source was unstimulated CD8+ T cells sorted from spleen or lymph node cells, collected before intestinal transplant. This TCR came from a human donor who received an intestinal transplant. The chain couples TRBV9 to TRBJ1-1, with D possibly being TRBD1 (6 bases). The CDR3 is CASSGRGGEAFF. CDR3 nucleotides: TGTGCCAGCAGCGGCAGGGGAGGTGAAGCTTTCTTT.